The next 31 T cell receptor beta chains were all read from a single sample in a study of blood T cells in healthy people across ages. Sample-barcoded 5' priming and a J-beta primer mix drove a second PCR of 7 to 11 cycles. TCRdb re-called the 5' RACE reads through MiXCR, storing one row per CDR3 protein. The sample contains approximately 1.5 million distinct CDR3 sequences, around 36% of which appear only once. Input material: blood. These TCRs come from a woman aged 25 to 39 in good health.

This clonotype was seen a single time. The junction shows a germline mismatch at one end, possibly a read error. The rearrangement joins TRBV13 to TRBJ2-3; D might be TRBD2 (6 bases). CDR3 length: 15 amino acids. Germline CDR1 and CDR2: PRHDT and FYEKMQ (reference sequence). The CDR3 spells CACSLGAGTTDTQYF. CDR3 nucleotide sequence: TGTGCCTGCAGCTTAGGTGCGGGGACGACAGATACGCAGTATTTT. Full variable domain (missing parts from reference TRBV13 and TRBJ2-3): AAGVIQSPRHLIKEKRETATLKCYPIPRHDTVYWYQQGPGQDPQFLISFYEKMQSDKGSIPDRFSAQQFSDYHSELNMSSLELGDSALYFCACSLGAGTTDTQYFGPGTRLTVL.

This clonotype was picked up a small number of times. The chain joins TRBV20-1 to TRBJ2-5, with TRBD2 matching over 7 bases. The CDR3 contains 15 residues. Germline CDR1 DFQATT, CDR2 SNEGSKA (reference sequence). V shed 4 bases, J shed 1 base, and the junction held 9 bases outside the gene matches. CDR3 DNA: TGCAGTGCTAAAAATTTGCGGGAGATCCAAGAGACCCAGTACTTC. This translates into CSAKNLREIQETQYF.

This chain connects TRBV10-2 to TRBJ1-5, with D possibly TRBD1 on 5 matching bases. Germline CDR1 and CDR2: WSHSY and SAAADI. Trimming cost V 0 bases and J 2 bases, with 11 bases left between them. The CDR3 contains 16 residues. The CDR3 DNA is TGCGCCAGCAGTGAGTCCGAAGGGGATGGCAATCAGCCCCAGCATTTT. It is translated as CASSESEGDGNQPQHF.

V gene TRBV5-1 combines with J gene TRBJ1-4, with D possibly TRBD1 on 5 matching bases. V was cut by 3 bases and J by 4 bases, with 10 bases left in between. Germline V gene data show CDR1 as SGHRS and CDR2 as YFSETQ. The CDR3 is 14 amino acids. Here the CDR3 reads CASSSGQLNEKLFF. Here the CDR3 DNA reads TGCGCCAGCAGCTCTGGACAACTTAATGAAAAACTGTTTTTT.

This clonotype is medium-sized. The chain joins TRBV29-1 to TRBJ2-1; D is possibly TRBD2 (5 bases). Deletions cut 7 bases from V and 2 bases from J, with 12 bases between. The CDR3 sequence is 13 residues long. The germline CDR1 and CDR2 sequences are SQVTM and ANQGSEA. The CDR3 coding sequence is TGCAGCGCTAGAGCAGCGGCCTACAATGAGCAGTTCTTC. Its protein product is CSARAAAYNEQFF.

The CDR3 region is CAGKRQAQSEQYF. The CDR3 coding sequence is TGTGCCGGGAAGAGACAGGCCCAGTCGGAGCAGTACTTC. V is TRBV6-2 or TRBV6-3 and J is TRBJ2-7; D is possibly TRBD1 (6 bases). CDR3 length: 13 residues. Germline-derived CDR1 and CDR2 are MNHEY and SVGEGT. V lost 11 bases and J 7 bases, leaving 21 bases between the germline ends.

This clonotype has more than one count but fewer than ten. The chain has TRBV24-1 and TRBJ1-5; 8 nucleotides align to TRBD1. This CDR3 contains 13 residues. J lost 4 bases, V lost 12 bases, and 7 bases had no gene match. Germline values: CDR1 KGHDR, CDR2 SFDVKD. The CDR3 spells CASQGDRNQPQHF. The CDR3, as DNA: TGTGCCTCACAGGGGGACCGGAATCAGCCCCAGCATTTT.

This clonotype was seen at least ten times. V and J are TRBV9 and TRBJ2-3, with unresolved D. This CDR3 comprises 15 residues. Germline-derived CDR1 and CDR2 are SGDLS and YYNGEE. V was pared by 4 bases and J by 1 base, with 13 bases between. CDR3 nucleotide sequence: TGTGCCAGCAGCAGGTCAGGCACGGGCACAGATACGCAGTATTTT. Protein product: CASSRSGTGTDTQYF.

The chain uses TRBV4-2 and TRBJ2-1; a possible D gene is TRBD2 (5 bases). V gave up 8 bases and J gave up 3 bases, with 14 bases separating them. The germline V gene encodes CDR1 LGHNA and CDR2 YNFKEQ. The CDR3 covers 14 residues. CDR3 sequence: CASADSLVYNEQFF. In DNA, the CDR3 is TGTGCCAGCGCGGACTCATTAGTCTACAATGAGCAGTTCTTC.

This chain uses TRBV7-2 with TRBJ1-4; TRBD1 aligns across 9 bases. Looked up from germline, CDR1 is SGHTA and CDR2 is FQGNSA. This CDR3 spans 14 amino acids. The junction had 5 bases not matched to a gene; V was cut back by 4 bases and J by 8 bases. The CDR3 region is CASSSGQGPEKLFF. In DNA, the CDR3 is TGTGCCAGCAGCTCGGGACAGGGCCCAGAAAAACTGTTTTTT.

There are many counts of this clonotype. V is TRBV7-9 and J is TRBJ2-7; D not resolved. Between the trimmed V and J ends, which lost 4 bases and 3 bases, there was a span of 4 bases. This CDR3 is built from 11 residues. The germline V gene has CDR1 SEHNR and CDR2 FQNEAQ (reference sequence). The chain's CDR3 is CASSSHYEQYF. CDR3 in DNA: TGTGCCAGCAGCTCCCACTACGAGCAGTACTTC.

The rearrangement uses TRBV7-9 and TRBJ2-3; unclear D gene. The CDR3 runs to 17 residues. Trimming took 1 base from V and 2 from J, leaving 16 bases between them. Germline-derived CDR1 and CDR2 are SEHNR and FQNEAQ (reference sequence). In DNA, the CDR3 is TGTGCCAGCAGCTTAGTAGGTTTAGTCCCCTACACAGATACGCAGTATTTT. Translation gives CASSLVGLVPYTDTQYF.

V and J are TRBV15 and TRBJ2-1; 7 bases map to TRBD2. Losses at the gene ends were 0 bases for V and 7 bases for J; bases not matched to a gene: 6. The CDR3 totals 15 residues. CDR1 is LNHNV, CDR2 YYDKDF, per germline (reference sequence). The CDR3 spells CATSRDRGSLNEQFF. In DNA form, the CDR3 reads TGTGCCACCAGCAGAGATCGCGGGAGTTTGAATGAGCAGTTCTTC.

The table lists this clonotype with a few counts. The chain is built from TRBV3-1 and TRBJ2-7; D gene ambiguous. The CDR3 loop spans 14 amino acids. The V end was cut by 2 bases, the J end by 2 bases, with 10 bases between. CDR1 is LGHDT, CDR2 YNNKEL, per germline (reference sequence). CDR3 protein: CASSQFHTTYEQYF. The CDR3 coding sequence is TGTGCCAGCAGCCAATTCCACACTACCTACGAGCAGTACTTC.

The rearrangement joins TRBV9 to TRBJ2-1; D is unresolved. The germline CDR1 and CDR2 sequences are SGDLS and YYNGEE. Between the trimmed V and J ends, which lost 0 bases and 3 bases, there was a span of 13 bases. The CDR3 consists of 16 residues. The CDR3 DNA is TGTGCCAGCAGCGTAGCTCTACAGACAAACTACAATGAGCAGTTCTTC. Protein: CASSVALQTNYNEQFF.

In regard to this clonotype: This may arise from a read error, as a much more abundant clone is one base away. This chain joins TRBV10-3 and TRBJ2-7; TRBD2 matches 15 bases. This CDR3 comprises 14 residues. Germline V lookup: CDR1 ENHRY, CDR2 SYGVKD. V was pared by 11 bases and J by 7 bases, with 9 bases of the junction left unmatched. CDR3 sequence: CAAGLAGGPGEQYF. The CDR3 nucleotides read TGTGCCGCCGGACTAGCGGGGGGGCCGGGGGAGCAGTACTTC.

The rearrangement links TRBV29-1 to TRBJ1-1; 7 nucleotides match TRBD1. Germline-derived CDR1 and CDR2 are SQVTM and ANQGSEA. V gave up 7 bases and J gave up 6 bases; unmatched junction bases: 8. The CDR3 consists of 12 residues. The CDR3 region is CSGNTGVAEAFF. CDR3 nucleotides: TGCAGCGGAAACACAGGGGTCGCTGAAGCTTTCTTT.

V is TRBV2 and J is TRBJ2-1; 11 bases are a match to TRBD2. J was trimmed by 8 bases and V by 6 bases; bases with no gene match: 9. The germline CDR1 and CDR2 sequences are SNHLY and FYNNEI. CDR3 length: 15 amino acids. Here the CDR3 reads CASSPLAGGSHEQFF. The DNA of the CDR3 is TGTGCCAGCAGCCCTCTAGCGGGAGGCTCCCATGAGCAGTTCTTC.

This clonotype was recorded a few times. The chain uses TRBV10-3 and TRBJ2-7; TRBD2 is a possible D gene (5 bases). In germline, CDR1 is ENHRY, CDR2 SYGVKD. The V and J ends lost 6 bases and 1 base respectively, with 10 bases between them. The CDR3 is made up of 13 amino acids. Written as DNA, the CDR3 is TGTGCCATCAGGGGAGAGACTTCCTACGAGCAGTACTTC. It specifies CAIRGETSYEQYF.

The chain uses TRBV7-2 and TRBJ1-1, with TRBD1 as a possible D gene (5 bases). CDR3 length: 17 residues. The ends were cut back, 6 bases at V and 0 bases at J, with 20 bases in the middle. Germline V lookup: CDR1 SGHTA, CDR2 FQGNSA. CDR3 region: CASRNILGAGLNTEAFF. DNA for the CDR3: TGTGCCAGCAGAAATATTCTTGGGGCAGGGTTGAACACTGAAGCTTTCTTT.

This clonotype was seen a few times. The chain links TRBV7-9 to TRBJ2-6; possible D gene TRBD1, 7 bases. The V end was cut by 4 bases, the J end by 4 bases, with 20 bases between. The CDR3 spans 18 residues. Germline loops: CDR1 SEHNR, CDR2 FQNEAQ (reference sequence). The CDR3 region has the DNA TGTGCCAGCAGCTCCAGTATAGGGGGGACAGAGGGGGCCAACGTCCTGACTTTC. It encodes CASSSSIGGTEGANVLTF.

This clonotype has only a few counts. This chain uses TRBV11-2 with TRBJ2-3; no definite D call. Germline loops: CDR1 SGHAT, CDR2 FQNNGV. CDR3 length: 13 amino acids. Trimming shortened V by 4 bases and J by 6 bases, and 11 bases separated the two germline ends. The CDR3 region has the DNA TGTGCCAGCAGCTCCGGAGCTGCGGATACGCAGTATTTT. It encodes CASSSGAADTQYF.

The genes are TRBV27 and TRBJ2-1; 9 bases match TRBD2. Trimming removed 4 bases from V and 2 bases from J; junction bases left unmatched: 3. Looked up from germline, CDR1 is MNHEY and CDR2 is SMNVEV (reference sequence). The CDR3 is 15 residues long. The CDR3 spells CASSSSGAPYNEQFF. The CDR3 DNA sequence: TGTGCCAGCAGTTCTAGCGGGGCCCCCTACAATGAGCAGTTCTTC.

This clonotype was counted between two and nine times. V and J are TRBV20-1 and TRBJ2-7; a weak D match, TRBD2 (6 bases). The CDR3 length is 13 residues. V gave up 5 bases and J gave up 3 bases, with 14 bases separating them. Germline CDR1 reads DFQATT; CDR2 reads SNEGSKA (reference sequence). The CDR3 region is CSASPLAYYEQYF. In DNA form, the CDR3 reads TGCAGTGCTTCCCCACTAGCCTACTACGAGCAGTACTTC.

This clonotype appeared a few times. CDR3 loop: CSARAGALYEQYF. The CDR3 bases are TGCAGTGCTAGGGCGGGGGCCTTATACGAGCAGTACTTC. The genes are TRBV20-1 and TRBJ2-7; TRBD2 is a possible D gene (7 bases). Germline V gene sequence: CDR1 DFQATT, CDR2 SNEGSKA (reference sequence). The CDR3 length is 13 residues. The V end was cut by 3 bases, the J end by 4 bases, with 13 bases between.

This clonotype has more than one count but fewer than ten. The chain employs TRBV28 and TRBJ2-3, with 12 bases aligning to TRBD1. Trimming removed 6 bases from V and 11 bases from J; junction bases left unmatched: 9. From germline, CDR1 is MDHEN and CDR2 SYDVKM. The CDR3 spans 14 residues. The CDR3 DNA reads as TGTGCCAGCAGCCCCGGGACAGGGGGCGCGTTGCAGTATTTT. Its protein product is CASSPGTGGALQYF.

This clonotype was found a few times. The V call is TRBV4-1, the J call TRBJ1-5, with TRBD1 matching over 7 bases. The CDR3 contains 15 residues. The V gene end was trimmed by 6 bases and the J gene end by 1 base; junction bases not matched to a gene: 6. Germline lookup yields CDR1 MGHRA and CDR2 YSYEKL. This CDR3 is CASSLDRASNQPQHF. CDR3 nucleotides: TGCGCCAGCAGTCTCGACAGGGCGAGCAATCAGCCCCAGCATTTT.

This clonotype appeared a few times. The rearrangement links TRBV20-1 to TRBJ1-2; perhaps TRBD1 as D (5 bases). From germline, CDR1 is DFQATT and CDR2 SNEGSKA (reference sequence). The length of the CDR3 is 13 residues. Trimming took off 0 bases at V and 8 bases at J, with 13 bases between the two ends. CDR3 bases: TGCAGTGCTAGAGATCTGGCAGGGAGGGGCTACACCTTC. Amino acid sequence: CSARDLAGRGYTF.

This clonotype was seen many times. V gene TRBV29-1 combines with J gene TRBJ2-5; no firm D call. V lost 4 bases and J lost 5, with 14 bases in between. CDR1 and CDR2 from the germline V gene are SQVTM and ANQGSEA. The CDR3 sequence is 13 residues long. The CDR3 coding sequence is TGCAGCGTTGTAGGCAGGTCATGGGAGACCCAGTACTTC. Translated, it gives CSVVGRSWETQYF.

CDR3 loop: CASKFSVPSYEQYF. The DNA of the CDR3 is TGTGCCAGCAAATTTTCGGTCCCCTCCTACGAGCAGTACTTC. The chain employs TRBV28 and TRBJ2-5, with D hard to call. The end of the DNA is better explained by TRBJ2-7, so the J call may be wrong. CDR1 and CDR2 from the germline V gene are MDHEN and SYDVKM. CDR3 length: 14 amino acids.

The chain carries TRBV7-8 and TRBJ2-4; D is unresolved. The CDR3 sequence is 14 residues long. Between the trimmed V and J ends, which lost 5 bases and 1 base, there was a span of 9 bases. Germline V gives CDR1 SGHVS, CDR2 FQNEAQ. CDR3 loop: CASSPPRAKNIQYF. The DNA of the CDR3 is TGTGCCAGCAGCCCCCCACGGGCCAAAAACATTCAGTACTTC.